This T cell receptor (beta chain) stems from a study of blood T cell repertoires in COVID-19. Study information: Some COVID-19 samples were acute and others convalescent; all came from the United States, Italy and Spain. T cells, B-cell-depleted T cells, or PBMCs provided the cDNA or gDNA that served as material.

Original analysis: How many nucleated cells were present was estimated from reference gene primer amplification. Assay: immunoSEQ multiplex PCR; the TCRdb copy retains only in-frame clones and omits some. The V and J calls and clone size come from that table; D and trimming were worked out from the DNA. The table shows about 160,000 clones, with about 80% occurring only once. This CDR3 contains 13 residues. Germline values: CDR1 SGHTA, CDR2 FQGTGA. V lost 5 bases, J lost 0 bases, and 0 bases stayed unmatched. This TCR came from a man aged 70 or older with acute or convalescent COVID-19. The specimen sequenced was peripheral blood. V usage is TRBV7-3 and J usage is TRBJ2-5; TRBD2 matches 7 bases. CDR3 sequence: CASSRGDQETQYF. The CDR3 bases are TGTGCCAGCAGCCGGGGGGACCAAGAGACCCAGTACTTC.